This T cell receptor (beta chain) was recorded in a study of metastatic and nonmetastatic thyroid tumors. Across the whole study: The comparison covered peripheral blood and tumor or nodule tissue in malignant and benign thyroid patients.

Concerning this clone itself: Its antigen is not known.

Authors' processing steps: The authors used CDR3 differences across clinicopathological groups to build a distant-metastasis classifier for papillary thyroid cancer. TCRdb re-called the PCR reads via MiXCR. The V and J calls were not made by the authors but by TCRdb's processing. The table has around 50,000 clones, roughly a fifth seen once. The CDR3 loop spans 19 amino acids. The germline V gene encodes CDR1 SGHVS and CDR2 FNYEAQ. V gave up 3 bases and J gave up 0 bases, with 21 bases separating them. Study-wide results and caveats: For both blood and tumor, malignant thyroid tumors reportedly showed significantly higher TCR beta diversity than benign nodules did.

All patients reached thyroid surgery having received no treatment beforehand. The receptor was derived from a male donor with papillary thyroid cancer or a benign thyroid nodule (not recorded which). Some clones in this sample may be carry-over from other donors' samples. The specimen sequenced was blood. The rearrangement uses TRBV7-6 and TRBJ2-1; the D is unclear. In DNA, the CDR3 is TGTGCCAGCAGCTTGTTCCCTGTATCGTCCCTAAGCTCCTACAATGAGCAGTTCTTC. Protein sequence: CASSLFPVSSLSSYNEQFF.